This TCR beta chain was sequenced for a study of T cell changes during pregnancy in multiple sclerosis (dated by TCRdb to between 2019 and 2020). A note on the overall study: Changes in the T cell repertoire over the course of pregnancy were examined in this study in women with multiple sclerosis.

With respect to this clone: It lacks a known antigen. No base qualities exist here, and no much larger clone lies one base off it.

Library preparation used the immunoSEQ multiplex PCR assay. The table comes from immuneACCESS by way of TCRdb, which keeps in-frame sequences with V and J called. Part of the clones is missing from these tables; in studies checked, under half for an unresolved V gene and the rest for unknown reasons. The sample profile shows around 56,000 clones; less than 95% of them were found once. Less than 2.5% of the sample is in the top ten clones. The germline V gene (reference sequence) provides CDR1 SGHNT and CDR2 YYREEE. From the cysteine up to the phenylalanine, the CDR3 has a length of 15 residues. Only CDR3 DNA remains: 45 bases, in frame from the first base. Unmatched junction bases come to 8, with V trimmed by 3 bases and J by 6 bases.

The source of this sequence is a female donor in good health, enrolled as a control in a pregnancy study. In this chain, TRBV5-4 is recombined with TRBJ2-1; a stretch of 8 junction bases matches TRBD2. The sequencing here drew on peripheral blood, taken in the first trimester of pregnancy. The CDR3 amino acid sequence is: CASSSAGGNLNEQFF. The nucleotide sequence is TGTGCCAGCAGCTCGGCGGGAGGAAACCTCAATGAGCAGTTCTTC. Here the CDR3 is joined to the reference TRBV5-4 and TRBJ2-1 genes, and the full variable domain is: ETGVTQSPTHLIKTRGQQVTLRCSSQSGHNTVSWYQQALGQGPQFIFQYYREEENGRGNFPPRFSGLQFPNYSSELNVNALELDDSALYLCASSSAGGNLNEQFFGPGTRLTVL.